Listed below are T cell receptor beta chains from one sample, sequenced in a study of cytomegalovirus exposure and HLA in healthy donors. Clones were sequenced by immunoSEQ multiplex PCR, and TCRdb holds only the in-frame ones, with some missing. The sample has about 180,000 clones, less than 85% seen once; the top ten hold approximately 16%. The sample taken for sequencing was PBMCs. The receptor source for this set is a man younger than 35 in good health and CMV-seropositive. CDR3s include the opening cysteine and the closing phenylalanine or tryptophan. Each record gives: V gene, D gene, clone size, J gene, CDR3 protein, CDR3 DNA. The D gene is left open where the match is weak. The size of a clone is reported for some rows only, either as once, few or many, or as a class for expanded clones.

TRBV2	NA	NA	TRBJ2-1	CASQGTGEQFF	TGTGCCAGTCAGGGTACCGGTGAGCAGTTCTTC
TRBV15	NA	NA	TRBJ2-1	CATSRTKQGGNEQFF	TGTGCCACCAGCAGGACTAAACAGGGAGGGAATGAGCAGTTCTTC
TRBV11-3	TRBD1	NA	TRBJ2-4	CASRDRVGGRLNIQYF	TGTGCCAGCAGGGACAGGGTAGGAGGCCGACTAAACATTCAGTACTTC
TRBV9	NA	NA	TRBJ1-1	CASSVDLRGEAFF	TGTGCCAGCAGCGTAGATCTCAGGGGTGAAGCTTTCTTT
TRBV14	TRBD2	NA	TRBJ2-1	CASSQLAGGYDSYNEQFF	TGTGCCAGCAGCCAACTAGCGGGGGGGTACGATTCCTACAATGAGCAGTTCTTC
TRBV25-1	NA	NA	TRBJ1-6	CASRARFEISPLHF	TGTGCCAGCAGAGCACGATTTGAGATTTCACCCCTCCACTTT
TRBV2	TRBD2	NA	TRBJ2-2	CASSGASGGTGELFF	TGTGCCAGCAGTGGGGCGAGCGGGGGCACCGGGGAGCTGTTTTTT
TRBV27	TRBD1	NA	TRBJ1-1	CASSLTGSQSTEAFF	TGTGCCAGCAGTTTGACAGGGAGCCAAAGCACTGAAGCTTTCTTT
TRBV27	NA	NA	TRBJ2-7	CASSLNSLNRREQYF	TGTGCCAGCAGTTTAAACAGTCTCAATAGACGCGAGCAGTACTTC
TRBV28	TRBD1	NA	TRBJ1-4	CASSLTRTGGDEKLFF	TGTGCCAGCAGCCTTACTCGGACAGGGGGAGACGAAAAACTGTTTTTT
TRBV28	NA	few	TRBJ1-1	CASTMTTTYTEAFF	TGTGCCAGCACAATGACAACAACTTACACTGAAGCTTTCTTT
TRBV7-9	TRBD1	NA	TRBJ1-2	CASSRQGNYGYTF	TGTGCCAGCAGCCGACAGGGTAACTATGGCTACACCTTC
TRBV5-1	TRBD2	NA	TRBJ2-3	CASSSPGGDGTQYF	TGCGCCAGCAGCTCCCCCGGGGGGGACGGTACGCAGTATTTT
TRBV25-1	TRBD1	NA	TRBJ2-1	CASSDTGDYNEQFF	TGTGCCAGCAGTGATACAGGGGACTACAATGAGCAGTTCTTC
TRBV6-1	TRBD1	once	TRBJ1-5	CASSELTGVAFRPQHF	TGTGCCAGCAGTGAGTTGACAGGGGTCGCCTTTAGGCCCCAGCATTTT
TRBV14	TRBD1	NA	TRBJ1-4	CASSQVRTGVDATNEKLFF	TGTGCCAGCAGCCAAGTTAGGACAGGGGTTGACGCAACTAATGAAAAACTGTTTTTT
TRBV5-4	TRBD2	NA	TRBJ2-2	CASTPGLAGGVGTGELFF	TGTGCCAGCACCCCGGGACTAGCGGGGGGAGTGGGCACCGGGGAGCTGTTTTTT
TRBV28	TRBD2	once	TRBJ2-1	CASSLTSGRREQFF	TGTGCCAGCAGTTTAACTAGCGGGAGAAGGGAGCAGTTCTTC
TRBV5-4	TRBD2	NA	TRBJ2-7	CASSQRGTSGSSIYEQYF	TGTGCCAGCAGCCAACGGGGGACTAGCGGGAGTTCCATTTACGAGCAGTACTTC
TRBV5-1	TRBD1	NA	TRBJ1-2	CASSWDNADRGPLTF	TGCGCCAGCAGCTGGGATAATGCGGACAGGGGCCCTCTCACCTTC
TRBV11-3	TRBD1	NA	TRBJ2-7	CASSPGDSHEQYF	TGTGCCAGCAGCCCCGGGGACAGCCACGAGCAGTACTTC
TRBV27	TRBD2	NA	TRBJ2-7	CASSLRGVAYEQYF	TGTGCCAGCAGTTTACGGGGGGTCGCCTACGAGCAGTACTTC
TRBV5-1	TRBD1	NA	TRBJ2-6	CASSLEGASGANVLTF	TGCGCCAGCAGCTTAGAGGGGGCGAGTGGGGCCAACGTCCTGACTTTC
TRBV11-3	TRBD2	NA	TRBJ2-1	CASSSRGGGSYNEQFF	TGTGCCAGCAGCTCCCGTGGGGGGGGCTCCTACAATGAGCAGTTCTTC
TRBV6-6	NA	NA	TRBJ2-7	CASSGTSYEQYF	TGTGCCAGCAGTGGGACATCGTACGAGCAGTACTTC
TRBV30	NA	NA	TRBJ1-5	CAWTTKTSTGIGGDQPQHF	TGTGCCTGGACCACAAAAACTTCGACGGGCATAGGGGGGGATCAGCCCCAGCATTTT
TRBV5-1	TRBD1	once	TRBJ2-1	CASSHLQGASPYRYNEQFF	TGCGCCAGCAGCCATCTACAGGGGGCAAGTCCTTACCGATACAATGAGCAGTTCTTC
TRBV28	TRBD2	NA	TRBJ2-7	CASSLSGGFIYEQYF	TGTGCCAGCAGTTTATCGGGGGGGTTTATCTACGAGCAGTACTTC
TRBV5-4	NA	NA	TRBJ1-2	CASSPFKGTTSGYTF	TGTGCCAGCAGCCCGTTTAAGGGGACTACTAGTGGCTACACCTTC
TRBV5-6	NA	NA	TRBJ1-2	CASKLGRTNYGYTF	TGTGCCAGCAAGTTAGGGAGGACTAACTATGGCTACACCTTC
TRBV6-6	NA	NA	TRBJ1-1	CASSYSSPGNTEAFF	TGTGCCAGCAGTTACTCGAGTCCGGGGAACACTGAAGCTTTCTTT
TRBV21-1	NA	NA	TRBJ1-2	CASSKALSRQGYGYTF	TGTGCCAGCAGCAAAGCGCTTTCCCGACAGGGGTATGGCTACACCTTC
TRBV2	TRBD2	few	TRBJ2-7	CASNGLAGANYEQYF	TGTGCCAGCAATGGACTAGCGGGGGCGAACTACGAGCAGTACTTC
TRBV4-2	NA	NA	TRBJ2-7	CASSQVAGSSYEQYF	TGTGCCAGCAGCCAAGTGGCGGGGAGCTCCTACGAGCAGTACTTC
TRBV6-1	TRBD2	NA	TRBJ2-2	CASQRGANTGELFF	TGTGCCAGCCAGCGGGGGGCGAACACCGGGGAGCTGTTTTTT
TRBV30	NA	few	TRBJ1-1	CACWTGEAFF	TGTGCCTGCTGGACTGGGGAAGCTTTCTTT
TRBV9	NA	NA	TRBJ2-3	CASSPSWRSDTQYF	TGTGCCAGCAGCCCCAGCTGGAGGTCAGATACGCAGTATTTT
TRBV4-1	NA	NA	TRBJ2-5	CASSPWRGSETQYF	TGCGCCAGCAGCCCCTGGAGGGGCTCGGAGACCCAGTACTTC
TRBV9	NA	few	TRBJ2-7	CASSVGGDPYEQYF	TGTGCCAGCAGCGTAGGGGGCGACCCCTACGAGCAGTACTTC
TRBV7-3	NA	few	TRBJ1-2	CASSLSAGEGYTF	TGTGCCAGCAGCTTATCGGCAGGGGAGGGCTACACCTTC
TRBV7-9	NA	NA	TRBJ1-4	CASSPEGGEKLFF	TGTGCCAGCAGTCCCGAGGGAGGTGAAAAACTGTTTTTT
TRBV28	TRBD1	NA	TRBJ1-6	CASSFQGARSPLHF	TGTGCCAGCAGTTTCCAGGGGGCGCGGTCACCCCTCCACTTT
TRBV7-8	NA	NA	TRBJ2-3	CASSLGVTDTQYF	TGTGCCAGCAGCTTAGGCGTGACAGATACGCAGTATTTT
TRBV11-2	NA	NA	TRBJ2-5	CASSSRDGGTQYF	TGTGCCAGCAGCTCAAGGGATGGAGGGACCCAGTACTTC
TRBV6-6	TRBD1	NA	TRBJ2-7	CASRDRDNYEQYF	TGTGCCAGCCGGGACAGGGACAACTACGAGCAGTACTTC
TRBV11-2	NA	NA	TRBJ2-2	CASSFWETGELFF	TGTGCCAGCAGCTTCTGGGAGACCGGGGAGCTGTTTTTT
TRBV27	NA	NA	TRBJ1-1	CASSRARTGNTEAFF	TGTGCCAGCAGTCGGGCAAGGACGGGAAACACTGAAGCTTTCTTT
TRBV5-1	TRBD2	NA	TRBJ2-1	CASSAGLAVGDEQFF	TGCGCCAGCAGCGCCGGACTAGCGGTCGGGGATGAGCAGTTCTTC
TRBV5-1	NA	NA	TRBJ2-5	CASSLVSGQETQYF	TGCGCCAGCAGCTTGGTCTCAGGCCAAGAGACCCAGTACTTC
TRBV7-6	TRBD2	few	TRBJ2-1	CASSLLAGANEQFF	TGTGCCAGCAGCCTTCTAGCGGGGGCCAATGAGCAGTTCTTC
TRBV27	NA	NA	TRBJ1-5	CASSLYGGAGIVPQHF	TGTGCCAGCAGTTTATATGGAGGGGCAGGGATAGTGCCCCAGCATTTT
TRBV19	NA	NA	TRBJ1-5	CASSIGLSNQPQHF	TGTGCCAGTAGTATAGGACTCAGCAATCAGCCCCAGCATTTT
TRBV28	TRBD2	NA	TRBJ2-7	CASSTSGGAKMSYEQYF	TGTGCCAGCAGCACTAGCGGGGGGGCCAAGATGTCCTACGAGCAGTACTTC
TRBV5-5	NA	NA	TRBJ1-1	CASSFQANTEAFF	TGTGCCAGCAGCTTTCAGGCCAACACTGAAGCTTTCTTT
TRBV14	TRBD1	NA	TRBJ2-7	CASSQDWDRENEQYF	TGTGCCAGCAGCCAAGATTGGGACAGGGAAAACGAGCAGTACTTC